This TCR beta chain originates from a study of blood T cell repertoires in COVID-19. Study as a whole: Spain, Italy and the United States supplied samples that represented acute and convalescent COVID-19. T cells, B-cell-depleted T cells, or PBMCs provided the cDNA or gDNA that served as material.

The table lists this clone with a count of one. Measured with immunoSEQ multiplex PCR; TCRdb has only the in-frame clones, and not every one. The profile shows roughly 330,000 clones, about 85% of them singletons. Grouping used clinical history reported by participants in a survey and questionnaire. After removal of 4 bases from V and 8 bases from J, the junction contained 5 bases not matched to a gene. CDR1 and CDR2 (germline): SGDLS, YYNGEE. The CDR3 runs 12 residues. The genes are TRBV9 and TRBJ1-2, with 7 bases fitting TRBD1. This clonotype was sampled from a woman in her 30s who had recovered from COVID-19. Sequencing was carried out using PBMCs or T cells enriched from blood (not recorded which). CDR3 bases: TGTGCCAGCAGCAAACAGGGGTGGGGCTACACCTTC. Protein sequence: CASSKQGWGYTF.